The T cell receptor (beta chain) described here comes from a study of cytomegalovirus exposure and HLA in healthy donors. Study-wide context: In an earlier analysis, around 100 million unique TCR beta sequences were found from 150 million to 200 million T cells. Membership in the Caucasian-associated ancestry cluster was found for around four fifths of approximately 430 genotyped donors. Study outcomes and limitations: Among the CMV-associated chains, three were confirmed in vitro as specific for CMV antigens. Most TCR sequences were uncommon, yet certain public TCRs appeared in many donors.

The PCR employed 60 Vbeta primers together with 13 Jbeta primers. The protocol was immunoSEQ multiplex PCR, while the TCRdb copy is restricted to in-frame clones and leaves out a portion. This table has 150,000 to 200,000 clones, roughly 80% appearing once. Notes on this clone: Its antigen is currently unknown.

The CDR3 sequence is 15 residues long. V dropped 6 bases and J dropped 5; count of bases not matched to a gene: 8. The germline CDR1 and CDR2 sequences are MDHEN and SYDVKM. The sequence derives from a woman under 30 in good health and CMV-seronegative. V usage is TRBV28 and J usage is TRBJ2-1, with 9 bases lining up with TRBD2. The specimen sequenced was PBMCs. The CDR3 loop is CASSFSGSDDNEQFF. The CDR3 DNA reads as TGTGCCAGCAGCTTTAGCGGGAGTGATGACAATGAGCAGTTCTTC.